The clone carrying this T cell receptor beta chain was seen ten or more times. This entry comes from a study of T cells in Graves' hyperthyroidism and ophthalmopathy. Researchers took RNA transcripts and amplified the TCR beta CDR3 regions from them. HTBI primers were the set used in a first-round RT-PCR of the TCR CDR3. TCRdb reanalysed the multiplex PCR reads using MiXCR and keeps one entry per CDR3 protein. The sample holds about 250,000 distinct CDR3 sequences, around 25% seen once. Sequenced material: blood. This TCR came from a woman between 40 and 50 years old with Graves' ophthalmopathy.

In nucleotides, the CDR3 is TGTGCCATCAGTGAGTTTCGGACTAGCGGGAGTGCAGATACGCAGTATTTT. This sequence encodes CAISEFRTSGSADTQYF. The chain links TRBV10-3 to TRBJ2-3; 13 bases match TRBD2. The CDR3 length is 17 residues. V was pared by 1 base and J by 4 bases, with 5 bases of the junction left unmatched. In germline, CDR1 is ENHRY, CDR2 SYGVKD.